The sequence of this T cell receptor (beta chain) was determined in a study of OX40 agonist ivuxolimab in advanced cancers. Study-level information: Patients with hepatocellular carcinoma, melanoma, renal cell or head and neck cancer made up the dose-escalation patients. Previous treatment with anti-PD-1, anti-PD-L1 or anti-CTLA-4 therapy was allowed; approximately 40% had received some. General observations from the study: In general, CD8+ T cells held more expanded clones than CD4+ did, on average.

This clone appeared a single time. No antigen is known for it. Sequencing was performed with immunoSEQ multiplex PCR; in TCRdb, only in-frame clones are kept and a portion is missing. Of about 64,000 clones listed, more than 80% are singletons. The CDR3 runs to 19 residues. The junction had 13 bases not matched to a gene; V was cut back by 5 bases and J by 0 bases. Germline CDR1 MGHRA, CDR2 YSYEKL. This TCR was sampled from an adult with an advanced solid tumor such as melanoma, head and neck, liver or kidney cancer. The specimen was CD4+ or CD8+ T cells sorted from blood, collected in a trial of the OX40 agonist ivuxolimab. This chain connects TRBV4-1 to TRBJ2-6; TRBD1 matches at 7 bases. For the CDR3, the DNA is TGCGCCAGCAGCAGTACACCGGGACAGTTGTTCTCTGGGGCCAACGTCCTGACTTTC. This gives the protein CASSSTPGQLFSGANVLTF.